The entry below gives a single T cell receptor (beta chain) sequence along with its context. No antigen is known for it. The data derive from a study of cytomegalovirus exposure and HLA in healthy donors. Study outcomes and limitations: Of the V segments, some could not be distinguished, including TRBV6-2 and TRBV6-3, and were excluded.

V was clipped by 4 bases and J by 4 bases, with 11 bases between them. CDR1 and CDR2 (germline): SNHLY, FYNNEI. This CDR3 region has 14 residues. In the PCR, 60 Vbeta and 13 Jbeta primers were used. Clones were sequenced by immunoSEQ multiplex PCR, and TCRdb holds only the in-frame ones, with some missing. This sample's table has about 64,000 clones. The chain employs TRBV2 and TRBJ2-1, with D tentatively TRBD1 (5 bases). The sequence was collected from a woman between 18 and 29 years old in good health and CMV-seronegative. The sample was PBMCs. The CDR3 spells CASSGQDRYNEQFF. The CDR3 DNA follows: TGTGCCAGCAGTGGACAAGACAGATACAATGAGCAGTTCTTC. Using reference TRBV2 and TRBJ2-1 for the parts outside the CDR3, the full variable domain is EPEVTQTPSHQVTQMGQEVILRCVPISNHLYFYWYRQILGQKVEFLVSFYNNEISEKSEIFDDQFSVERPDGSNFTLKIRSTKLEDSAMYFCASSGQDRYNEQFFGPGTRLTVL.